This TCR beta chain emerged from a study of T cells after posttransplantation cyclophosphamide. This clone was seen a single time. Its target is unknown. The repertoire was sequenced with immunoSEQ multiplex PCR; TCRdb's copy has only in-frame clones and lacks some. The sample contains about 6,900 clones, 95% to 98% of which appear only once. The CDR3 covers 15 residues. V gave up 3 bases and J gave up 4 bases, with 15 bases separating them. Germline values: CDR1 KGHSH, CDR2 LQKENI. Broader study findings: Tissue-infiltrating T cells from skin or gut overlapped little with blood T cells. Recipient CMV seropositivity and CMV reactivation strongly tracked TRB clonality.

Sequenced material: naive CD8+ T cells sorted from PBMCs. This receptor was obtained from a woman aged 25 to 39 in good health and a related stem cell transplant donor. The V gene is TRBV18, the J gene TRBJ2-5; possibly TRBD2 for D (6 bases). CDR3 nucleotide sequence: TGTGCCAGCTCACCCCCTTCGGAGGGGATAGAGACCCAGTACTTC. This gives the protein CASSPPSEGIETQYF.